The 18 T cell receptor beta chains presented below share a single source sample, sequenced in a study of T cells in Graves' hyperthyroidism and ophthalmopathy. RNA transcripts provided the source from which TCR beta CDR3 regions were amplified. The primer set for the first-round RT-PCR of the TCR CDR3 was HTBI. MiXCR was run by TCRdb on the multiplex PCR reads, yielding one entry per CDR3 protein. The table has more than 150,000 distinct CDR3 sequences, over 15% seen once; the top ten hold 25% to 30%. Sequenced material: blood. The receptors shown here come from a woman aged 50 to 65 with Graves' hyperthyroidism.

This clonotype was found a few times. Being one base from a much bigger clone, this may be a read error. The chain couples TRBV5-1 to TRBJ1-1, with 8 nucleotides matching TRBD1. The CDR3 sequence is 14 residues long. Per germline, CDR1 SGHRS and CDR2 YFSETQ. CDR3 residues: CAGSSGQGLPEAFF. CDR3 nucleotide sequence: TGCGCCGGCAGCTCCGGACAGGGCTTACCTGAAGCTTTCTTT.

In this sample, this clonotype turned up many times. The chain links TRBV29-1 to TRBJ2-3; the match to TRBD2 covers 10 bases. Unmatched junction bases numbered 5, after V lost 4 bases and J lost 1 base. CDR3 length equals 15 residues. Germline lookup yields CDR1 SQVTM and CDR2 ANQGSEA. CDR3 sequence reads: CSVASGTSGTDTQYF. The CDR3 DNA is TGCAGCGTTGCCTCCGGGACTAGCGGCACAGATACGCAGTATTTT.

This clonotype was recorded at least ten times. The rearrangement uses TRBV27 and TRBJ1-6; D gene unclear. Germline CDR1 reads MNHEY; CDR2 reads SMNVEV (reference sequence). V lost 0 bases and J 12 bases, leaving 9 bases between the germline ends. This CDR3 is 13 amino acids long. The CDR3 bases are TGTGCCAGCAGTTTATCGATCCGGGGACCCCTCCACTTT. Translated, it gives CASSLSIRGPLHF.

This clonotype was picked up many times. The chain recombines TRBV7-8 with TRBJ2-1; D possibly corresponds to TRBD2 (6 bases). The CDR3 consists of 15 residues. Germline CDR1 and CDR2: SGHVS and FQNEAQ. The V end lost 3 bases, the J end lost 4 bases, and 13 bases lay between the germline ends. CDR3 bases: TGTGCCAGCAGCTTGTCGGCGGGGAGGTACAATGAGCAGTTCTTC. Its translation: CASSLSAGRYNEQFF.

In its sample, this clonotype was seen a few times. The rearrangement links TRBV18 to TRBJ2-7; a weak D match, TRBD1 (5 bases). The V and J ends lost 3 bases and 2 bases respectively, with 14 bases between them. The CDR3 is made up of 15 amino acids. In germline, CDR1 is KGHSH, CDR2 LQKENI. CDR3 sequence (DNA): TGTGCCAGCTCACCGGGGCAGGTCCTAGCCTACGAGCAGTACTTC. Translated, it gives CASSPGQVLAYEQYF.

This clonotype was counted ten times or more. The chain links TRBV29-1 to TRBJ2-7; D could derive from TRBD1 or TRBD2 (6 bases each). The CDR3 length is 16 residues. V lost 8 bases to trimming and J lost 3 bases, with 26 bases between them. The germline V gene encodes CDR1 SQVTM and CDR2 ANQGSEA. The CDR3 sequence: CSFWAGWGLTYYEQYF. In DNA form, the CDR3 reads TGCAGCTTCTGGGCGGGGTGGGGGCTTACCTACTACGAGCAGTACTTC.

This clonotype has a count of ten or more. As DNA, the CDR3 is TGCAGCGTTGCTGGGGTTTTGAACACTGAAGCTTTCTTT. This gives the protein CSVAGVLNTEAFF. V is TRBV29-1 and J is TRBJ1-1; D not resolved. This CDR3 is built from 13 residues. The ends were cut back, 4 bases at V and 0 bases at J, with 9 bases in the middle. The germline V gene has CDR1 SQVTM and CDR2 ANQGSEA.

This clonotype was counted a few times. A much larger clone differs from this one at a single base, so this may be a read error. The genes are TRBV7-9 and TRBJ1-2; 8 bases fit TRBD1. There are 14 residues in the CDR3. The germline CDR1 and CDR2 sequences are SEHNR and FQNEAQ (reference sequence). With V trimmed by 5 bases and J by 9 bases, 11 bases remained unmatched. The CDR3 is CASSPPRQGFSYTF. The CDR3 nucleotides read TGTGCCAGCAGCCCTCCGAGACAGGGGTTTAGCTACACCTTC.

This clonotype was recorded many times. V is TRBV19 and J is TRBJ2-3; no definite D call. The CDR3 runs 13 residues. Trimming stripped 6 bases from V and 1 base from J, with 8 bases between. The V gene's germline CDR1 is LNHDA and CDR2 SQIVND (reference sequence). The CDR3 nucleotides read TGTGCCAGTAGCCGCTCGGGCACAGATACGCAGTATTTT. Translation gives CASSRSGTDTQYF.

This clonotype has only a few counts. The chain has TRBV28 and TRBJ1-6; TRBD1 agrees at 7 bases. The CDR3 loop spans 15 amino acids. Germline trimming cut 4 bases from V and 9 bases from J; bases unmatched to any gene: 9. Germline V gene data show CDR1 as MDHEN and CDR2 as SYDVKM. CDR3 nucleotide sequence: TGTGCCAGCAGTTCCCGACAGGGCTACGGTTCACCCCTCCACTTT. Its translation: CASSSRQGYGSPLHF.

This clonotype was seen repeatedly, ten times or more. J is TRBJ1-1 and V is TRBV18; D is possibly TRBD1 (5 bases). The germline V gene encodes CDR1 KGHSH and CDR2 LQKENI. The ends were cut back, 2 bases at V and 5 bases at J, with 15 bases in the middle. The CDR3 is made up of 15 amino acids. Here the CDR3 reads CASSPSGTGGTEAFF. CDR3 DNA: TGTGCCAGCTCACCATCGGGAACGGGGGGAACTGAAGCTTTCTTT.

This clonotype was counted ten times or more. The rearrangement joins TRBV2 to TRBJ2-7; D gene uncertain. Trimming took off 6 bases at V and 0 bases at J, with 9 bases between the two ends. Germline CDR1 SNHLY, CDR2 FYNNEI. The CDR3 contains 13 residues. The CDR3 protein is CASRPTPSYEQYF. The CDR3 region has the DNA TGTGCCAGCAGGCCTACCCCCTCCTACGAGCAGTACTTC. Variable domain in full (rest from reference TRBV2 and TRBJ2-7): EPEVTQTPSHQVTQMGQEVILRCVPISNHLYFYWYRQILGQKVEFLVSFYNNEISEKSEIFDDQFSVERPDGSNFTLKIRSTKLEDSAMYFCASRPTPSYEQYFGPGTRLTVT.

This clonotype has a count of ten or more. The gene calls are TRBV12-3 or TRBV12-4 and TRBJ1-5, with D perhaps matching TRBD1 (5 bases). The CDR3 is 15 amino acids. V was pared by 5 bases and J by 4 bases, with 15 bases between. The CDR3 region is CASSRYGGDNQPQHF. For the CDR3, the DNA is TGTGCCAGCAGTCGCTATGGGGGTGATAATCAGCCCCAGCATTTT.

In its sample, this clonotype was seen many times. The rearrangement uses TRBV6-2 or TRBV6-3 and TRBJ2-7; perhaps TRBD1 as D (6 bases). V was pared by 5 bases and J by 2 bases, with 10 bases between. This CDR3 region has 13 residues. Germline loops: CDR1 MNHEY, CDR2 SVGEGT. CDR3 in amino acids: CASSGTGTYEQYF. Here the CDR3 DNA reads TGTGCCAGCAGTGGAACAGGGACCTACGAGCAGTACTTC.

This clonotype appeared many times. The chain is built from TRBV7-3 and TRBJ2-2, with D unclear. Germline V gene sequence: CDR1 SGHTA, CDR2 FQGTGA. The ends were cut back, 3 bases at V and 3 bases at J, with 2 bases in the middle. This CDR3 has 12 residues. CDR3 in amino acids: CASSFHTGELFF. In nucleotides, the CDR3 is TGTGCCAGCAGCTTCCACACCGGGGAGCTGTTTTTT.

V is TRBV28 and J is TRBJ1-1; D is ambiguous. Germline V lookup: CDR1 MDHEN, CDR2 SYDVKM. CDR3 length: 16 residues. The germline V and J ends were trimmed by 2 bases and 3 bases, with 16 bases remaining between them. CDR3 loop: CASSLQSRTSHTEAFF. In DNA form, the CDR3 reads TGTGCCAGCAGTTTACAGTCTCGCACCTCCCACACTGAAGCTTTCTTT.

The rearrangement uses TRBV6-5 and TRBJ1-2; tentative D call: TRBD1 (5 bases). Germline assignment: CDR1 MNHEY and CDR2 SVGAGI. This CDR3 region has 15 residues. The V end was cut by 0 bases, the J end by 5 bases, with 13 bases between. CDR3 in DNA: TGTGCCAGCAGTTACTCGGTTGGGGCTATATATGGCTACACCTTC. It encodes CASSYSVGAIYGYTF.

The CDR3 region is CASSLHRDSSYNEQFF. In nucleotides, the CDR3 is TGTGCCAGCAGTCTGCACCGGGACAGCTCCTACAATGAGCAGTTCTTC. This chain links TRBV6-2 or TRBV6-3 with TRBJ2-1, with TRBD1 matching over 7 bases. This CDR3 contains 16 residues. V lost 5 bases, J lost 0 bases, and 7 bases stayed unmatched. Germline V lookup: CDR1 MNHEY, CDR2 SVGEGT.